The 24 T cell receptor beta chains in this list originate from one sample, sequenced in a study of T cell responses to AZD1222 COVID-19 vaccine. Clones were sequenced by immunoSEQ multiplex PCR, and TCRdb holds only the in-frame ones, with some missing. The sample contains fewer than 120,000 clones, approximately 90% of which appear only once. Here the sequenced sample was peripheral blood, taken on day 0 of AZD1222 vaccination. Receptors were obtained from an adult in good health.

The V call is TRBV5-1, the J call TRBJ2-7; TRBD1 matches 7 bases. Trimming cost V 4 bases and J 0 bases; bases outside gene matches: 7. In germline, CDR1 is SGHRS, CDR2 YFSETQ. This CDR3 is built from 15 residues. The CDR3 sequence: CASSTGQDYSYEQYF. The CDR3 bases are TGCGCCAGCAGCACCGGACAGGATTACTCCTACGAGCAGTACTTC.

This clone was seen more than once but under ten times. The chain carries TRBV6-1 and TRBJ2-1; 11 bases agree with TRBD2. With V trimmed by 1 base and J by 6 bases, 2 bases remained unmatched. The CDR3 sequence is 15 residues long. Germline V gene sequence: CDR1 MNHNS, CDR2 SASEGT. The CDR3 region is CASSEGLAGGNEQFF. The CDR3 DNA sequence: TGTGCCAGCAGTGAAGGTCTAGCGGGGGGCAATGAGCAGTTCTTC.

The CDR3 region is CASSSGPGGRQPQHF. As DNA, the CDR3 is TGTGCCAGCAGCTCTGGGCCAGGGGGGAGGCAGCCCCAGCATTTT. This chain joins TRBV7-2 and TRBJ1-5, with 7 nucleotides matching TRBD1. This CDR3 region has 15 residues. Germline V gene data show CDR1 as SGHTA and CDR2 as FQGNSA. The V and J ends lost 4 bases and 7 bases, in that order; junction bases with no gene match: 10.

This clone appeared once. V and J are TRBV19 and TRBJ2-3, with a weak D call TRBD1 (5 bases). CDR3 length: 14 amino acids. The germline gives CDR1 LNHDA, CDR2 SQIVND (reference sequence). Trimming shortened V by 4 bases and J by 5 bases, and 13 bases separated the two germline ends. The CDR3 DNA reads TGTGCCAGTAGTACCTCCTCAGGGATAGATACGCAGTATTTT. Its protein product is CASSTSSGIDTQYF. The variable domain in full, completed from reference TRBV19 and TRBJ2-3, reads DGGITQSPKYLFRKEGQNVTLSCEQNLNHDAMYWYRQDPGQGLRLIYYSQIVNDFQKGDIAEGYSVSREKKESFPLTVTSAQKNPTAFYLCASSTSSGIDTQYFGPGTRLTVL.

V gene TRBV7-6 combines with J gene TRBJ1-1; no clear D. Germline CDR1 is SGHVS and CDR2 is FNYEAQ. This CDR3 has 11 residues. Between the trimmed V and J ends, which lost 4 bases and 6 bases, there was a span of 6 bases. CDR3 region: CASSWWAEAFF. The CDR3 DNA follows: TGTGCCAGCAGCTGGTGGGCTGAAGCTTTCTTT.

This sequence joins TRBV4-1 and TRBJ2-2, with 7 positions matching TRBD2. The CDR3 is 14 residues long. Germline lookup yields CDR1 MGHRA and CDR2 YSYEKL. V lost 3 bases, J lost 7 bases, and 5 bases stayed unmatched. CDR3 sequence: CASSHSGGSGELFF. The CDR3 coding sequence is TGCGCCAGCAGCCATTCGGGAGGTAGCGGGGAGCTGTTTTTT.

In this sample, this clone turned up once. The chain recombines TRBV28 with TRBJ1-4; 9 bases match TRBD1. The V and J ends lost 3 bases and 8 bases, in that order; junction bases with no gene match: 7. The germline V gene has CDR1 MDHEN and CDR2 SYDVKM. The CDR3 spans 15 residues. The CDR3 here is CASSFFTGGEEKLFF. CDR3 nucleotide sequence: TGTGCCAGCAGTTTTTTCACAGGGGGCGAAGAAAAACTGTTTTTT.

This clone was seen a few times. The chain employs TRBV7-9 and TRBJ2-7, with a weak D call TRBD1 (7 bases). Germline V gene sequence: CDR1 SEHNR, CDR2 FQNEAQ (reference sequence). The CDR3 totals 15 residues. V was trimmed by 4 bases and J by 3 bases, leaving 16 bases between them. The CDR3 protein is CASSYRTGGDYEQYF. CDR3 nucleotides: TGTGCCAGCAGCTATAGGACAGGAGGGGACTACGAGCAGTACTTC.

The chain recombines TRBV11-2 with TRBJ1-2; 7 bases line up with TRBD1. Germline CDR1 reads SGHAT; CDR2 reads FQNNGV. This CDR3 has 15 amino acids. V lost 5 bases, J lost 4 bases, and 10 bases stayed unmatched. The DNA of the CDR3 is TGTGCCAGCAGCCCCAATTCGCGGACAGGCTATGGCTACACCTTC. Its protein product is CASSPNSRTGYGYTF.

V is TRBV5-1 and J is TRBJ1-1, with 11 nucleotides matching TRBD1. Trimming at V came to 2 bases and at J to 1 base, leaving 7 bases not matched to a gene. The CDR3 is made up of 17 amino acids. CDR1 SGHRS and CDR2 YFSETQ come from the germline V gene. The CDR3 bases are TGCGCCAGCAGCTTATGGACAGGGGGCAATCGGAACACTGAAGCTTTCTTT. Encoded protein: CASSLWTGGNRNTEAFF.

CDR3 amino acids: CASSQGGTDTQYF. The CDR3 coding sequence is TGTGCCAGCTCACAGGGCGGCACAGATACGCAGTATTTT. The rearrangement uses TRBV18 and TRBJ2-3; D not resolved. The ends were cut back, 4 bases at V and 1 base at J, with 6 bases in the middle. The CDR3 consists of 13 residues. Germline assignment: CDR1 KGHSH and CDR2 LQKENI.

This sequence joins TRBV7-8 and TRBJ1-5, with TRBD1 matching over 11 bases. Germline V lookup: CDR1 SGHVS, CDR2 FQNEAQ. J lost 0 bases, V lost 5 bases, and 9 bases had no gene match. CDR3 size: 18 residues. In DNA, the CDR3 is TGTGCCAGCAGCCCCGGACAGGGGGCGAGTACTAGCAATCAGCCCCAGCATTTT. Translated: CASSPGQGASTSNQPQHF.

The genes are TRBV11-3 and TRBJ2-1; D remains ambiguous. V was trimmed by 1 base and J by 5 bases, leaving 12 bases between them. Looked up from germline, CDR1 is SGHNT and CDR2 is YENEEA. The CDR3 length is 15 residues. CDR3 bases: TGTGCCAGCAGCTTAGGAGGTTGGAACGACAATGAGCAGTTCTTC. Residues: CASSLGGWNDNEQFF. The full variable domain, its missing parts supplied by reference TRBV11-3 and TRBJ2-1, is EAGVVQSPRYKIIEKKQPVAFWCNPISGHNTLYWYLQNLGQGPELLIRYENEEAVDDSQLPKDRFSAERLKGVDSTLKIQPAELGDSAVYLCASSLGGWNDNEQFFGPGTRLTVL.

The chain joins TRBV6-5 to TRBJ1-1, with 9 bases aligning to TRBD1. The CDR3 sequence is 15 residues long. V gave up 8 bases and J gave up 3 bases; unmatched junction bases: 10. CDR1 and CDR2 from the germline V gene are MNHEY and SVGAGI. The DNA of the CDR3 is TGTGCCAGCCCCGCGGGGACAGGGTTTTACACTGAAGCTTTCTTT. It yields the protein CASPAGTGFYTEAFF.

This clone occurred once. The CDR3 here is CASSHRERSEAFF. In DNA form, the CDR3 reads TGTGCCAGCAGTCACCGGGAAAGGTCTGAAGCTTTCTTT. The chain links TRBV3-1 (or the pseudogene TRBV3-2) to TRBJ1-1; D unresolved. Germline CDR1 is LGHDT and CDR2 is YNNKEL (reference sequence). This CDR3 has 13 amino acids. Trimming took 6 bases from V and 6 from J, leaving 14 bases between them.

J is TRBJ2-3 and V is TRBV24-1, with D perhaps matching TRBD2 (5 bases). Germline lookup yields CDR1 KGHDR and CDR2 SFDVKD. V was cut by 6 bases and J by 0 bases, with 9 bases left in between. There are 14 residues in the CDR3. The CDR3 nucleotides are TGTGCCACCAGTCTTTCTAGCAGCACAGATACGCAGTATTTT. Its translation: CATSLSSSTDTQYF.

V is TRBV5-1 and J is TRBJ2-3; TRBD2 matches 10 bases. Germline-derived CDR1 and CDR2 are SGHRS and YFSETQ. This CDR3 comprises 15 residues. The trim removed 6 bases at V and 0 bases at J, leaving 4 bases unmatched. CDR3 DNA: TGCGCCAGCACCCAACTAGCGGGGAGCACAGATACGCAGTATTTT. Protein sequence: CASTQLAGSTDTQYF.

The rearrangement uses TRBV20-1 and TRBJ1-2; D may be TRBD1 (6 bases). Between the trimmed V and J ends, which lost 6 bases and 7 bases, there was a span of 12 bases. Germline V gene sequence: CDR1 DFQATT, CDR2 SNEGSKA (reference sequence). This CDR3 has 11 amino acids. Here the CDR3 reads CSARRGVGYTF. The CDR3 coding sequence is TGCAGTGCCCGAAGGGGGGTTGGCTACACCTTC.

The chain joins TRBV28 to TRBJ1-4; D possibly corresponds to TRBD1 (5 bases). Germline V gene lookup returns CDR1 MDHEN and CDR2 SYDVKM. The CDR3 extends over 15 amino acids. V lost 5 bases and J lost 0, with 10 bases in between. CDR3 coding DNA: TGTGCCAGCAGTGGGGGAGGCGCAACTAATGAAAAACTGTTTTTT. Translating gives CASSGGGATNEKLFF.

The chain joins TRBV2 to TRBJ1-2; no reliable D call. With 9 bases removed from V and 4 bases from J, the gap between germline ends came to 9 bases. Looked up from germline, CDR1 is SNHLY and CDR2 is FYNNEI. This CDR3 comprises 11 residues. DNA for the CDR3: TGTGCCAGGTCAACGACCTATGGCTACACCTTC. Translating gives CARSTTYGYTF.

This chain uses TRBV6-6 with TRBJ2-1; D unclear. Trimming removed 3 bases at V and 7 bases at J, with 13 bases between. The CDR3 has 14 residues. Germline V lookup: CDR1 MNHNY, CDR2 SVGAGI (reference sequence). CDR3 in DNA: TGTGCCAGCAGTTATCGGGCATTTGAAAATGAGCAGTTCTTC. It is translated as CASSYRAFENEQFF.

This chain links TRBV6-5 with TRBJ2-7; TRBD1 agrees at 10 bases. Germline V gene sequence: CDR1 MNHEY, CDR2 SVGAGI. The CDR3 consists of 13 residues. Trimming took 7 bases from V and 7 from J; bases not matched to a gene: 7. CDR3: CASNPTGGKEQYF. The CDR3 bases are TGTGCCAGCAACCCGACAGGGGGCAAAGAGCAGTACTTC.

The J gene is TRBJ1-4, the V gene TRBV6-1; 9 bases line up with TRBD1. Per the germline V gene, CDR1 is MNHNS and CDR2 is SASEGT. CDR3 length: 15 amino acids. After removal of 2 bases from V and 6 bases from J, the junction contained 4 bases not matched to a gene. The CDR3, as DNA: TGTGCCAGCAGTGAAACAGGGGGCTCGTATGAAAAACTGTTTTTT. Translation gives CASSETGGSYEKLFF.

This clone appeared a few times. The chain combines TRBV28 with TRBJ1-1, with no clear D. The CDR3 totals 12 residues. CDR1 is MDHEN, CDR2 SYDVKM, per germline. Trimming shortened V by 5 bases and J by 2 bases, and 6 bases separated the two germline ends. The DNA for the CDR3 is TGTGCCAGCAGTCGATTTAACACTGAAGCTTTCTTT. The encoded protein is CASSRFNTEAFF.